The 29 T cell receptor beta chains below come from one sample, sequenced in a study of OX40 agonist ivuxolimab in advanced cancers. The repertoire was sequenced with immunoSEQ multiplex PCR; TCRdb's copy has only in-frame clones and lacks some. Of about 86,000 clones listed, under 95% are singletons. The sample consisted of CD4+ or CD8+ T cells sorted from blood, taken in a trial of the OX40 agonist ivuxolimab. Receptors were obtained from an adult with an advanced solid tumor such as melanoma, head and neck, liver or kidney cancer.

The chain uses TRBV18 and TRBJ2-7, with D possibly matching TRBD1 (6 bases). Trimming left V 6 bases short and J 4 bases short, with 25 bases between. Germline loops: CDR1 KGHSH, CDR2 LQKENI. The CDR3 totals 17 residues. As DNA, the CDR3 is TGTGCCAGCTCGCTGACAGGAAATCCCCGCTCGGGGTACGAGCAGTACTTC. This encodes CASSLTGNPRSGYEQYF.

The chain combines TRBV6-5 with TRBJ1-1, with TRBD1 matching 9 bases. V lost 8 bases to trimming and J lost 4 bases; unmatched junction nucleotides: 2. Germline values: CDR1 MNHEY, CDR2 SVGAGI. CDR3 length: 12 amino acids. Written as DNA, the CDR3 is TGTGCCAGCGCGACAGGGGGCACTGAAGCTTTCTTT. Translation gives CASATGGTEAFF.

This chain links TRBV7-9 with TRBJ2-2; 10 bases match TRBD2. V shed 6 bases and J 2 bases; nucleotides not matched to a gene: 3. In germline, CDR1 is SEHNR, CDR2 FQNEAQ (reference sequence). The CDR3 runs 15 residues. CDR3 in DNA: TGTGCCAGCAGTAGCGGGAGGATAAACACCGGGGAGCTGTTTTTT. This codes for CASSSGRINTGELFF.

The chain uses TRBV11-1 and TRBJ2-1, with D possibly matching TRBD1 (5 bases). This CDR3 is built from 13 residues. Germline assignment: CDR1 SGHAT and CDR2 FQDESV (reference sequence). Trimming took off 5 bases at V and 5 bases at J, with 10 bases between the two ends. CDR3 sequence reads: CASSKQVNNEQFF. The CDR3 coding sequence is TGTGCCAGCAGCAAACAGGTAAACAATGAGCAGTTCTTC. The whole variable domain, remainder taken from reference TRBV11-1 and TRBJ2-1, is EAEVAQSPRYKITEKSQAVAFWCDPISGHATLYWYRQILGQGPELLVQFQDESVVDDSQLPKDRFSAERLKGVDSTLKIQPAELGDSAMYLCASSKQVNNEQFFGPGTRLTVL.

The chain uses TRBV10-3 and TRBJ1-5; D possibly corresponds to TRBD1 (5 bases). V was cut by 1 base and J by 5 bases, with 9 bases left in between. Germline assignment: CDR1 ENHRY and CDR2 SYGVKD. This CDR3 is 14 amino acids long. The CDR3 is CAISELTVDQPQHF. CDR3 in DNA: TGTGCCATCAGTGAGTTGACAGTGGATCAGCCCCAGCATTTT.

The CDR3 DNA is TGTGCCAGTACCGGGACAGGTGGTAATCAGCCCCAGCATTTT. Protein product: CASTGTGGNQPQHF. The rearrangement links TRBV19 to TRBJ1-5; TRBD1 matches at 8 bases. The CDR3 contains 14 residues. From germline, CDR1 is LNHDA and CDR2 SQIVND (reference sequence). After removal of 7 bases from V and 4 bases from J, the junction contained 6 bases not matched to a gene.

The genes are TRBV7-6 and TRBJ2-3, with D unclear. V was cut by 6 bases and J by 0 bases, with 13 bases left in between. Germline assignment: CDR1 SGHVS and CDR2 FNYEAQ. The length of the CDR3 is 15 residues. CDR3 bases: TGTGCCAGCAGTGGTTTCGGTACTAGCACAGATACGCAGTATTTT. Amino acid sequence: CASSGFGTSTDTQYF. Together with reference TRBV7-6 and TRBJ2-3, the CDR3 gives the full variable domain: GAGVSQSPRYKVTKRGQDVALRCDPISGHVSLYWYRQALGQGPEFLTYFNYEAQQDKSGLPNDRFSAERPEGSISTLTIQRTEQRDSAMYRCASSGFGTSTDTQYFGPGTRLTVL.

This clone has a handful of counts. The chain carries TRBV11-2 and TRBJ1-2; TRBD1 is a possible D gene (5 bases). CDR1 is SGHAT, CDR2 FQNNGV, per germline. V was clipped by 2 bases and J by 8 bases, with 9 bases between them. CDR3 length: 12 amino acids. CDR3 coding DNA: TGTGCCAGCAGCTTAACGAGGGACGGCTACACCTTC. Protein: CASSLTRDGYTF.

The CDR3 bases are TGTGCCACCAGCCTGATCTACAATGAGCAGTTCTTC. This sequence encodes CATSLIYNEQFF. The rearrangement joins TRBV15 to TRBJ2-1; D is uncertain. Germline V gene sequence: CDR1 LNHNV, CDR2 YYDKDF (reference sequence). The CDR3 contains 12 residues. V dropped 5 bases and J dropped 3 bases, with 5 bases sitting between them.

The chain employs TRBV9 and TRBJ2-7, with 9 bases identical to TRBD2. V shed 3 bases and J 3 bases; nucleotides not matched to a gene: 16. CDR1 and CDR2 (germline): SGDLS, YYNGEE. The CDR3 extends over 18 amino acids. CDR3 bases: TGTGCCAGCAGCGGTAAACAGGACCAGCTAGCGGGGAACTACGAGCAGTACTTC. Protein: CASSGKQDQLAGNYEQYF.

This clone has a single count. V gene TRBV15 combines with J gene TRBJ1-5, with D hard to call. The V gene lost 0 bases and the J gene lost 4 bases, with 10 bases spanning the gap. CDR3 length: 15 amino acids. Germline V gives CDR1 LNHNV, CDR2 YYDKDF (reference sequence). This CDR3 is CATSREPTANQPQHF. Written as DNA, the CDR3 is TGTGCCACCAGCAGAGAACCAACAGCGAATCAGCCCCAGCATTTT.

This CDR3 reads CASSIRGVHEQYF. The CDR3 coding sequence is TGTGCCAGCAGTATCAGGGGGGTCCACGAGCAGTACTTC. The chain recombines TRBV27 with TRBJ2-7, with D possibly being TRBD1 (7 bases). The germline CDR1 and CDR2 sequences are MNHEY and SMNVEV (reference sequence). V was pared by 5 bases and J by 5 bases, with 13 bases between. This CDR3 comprises 13 residues.

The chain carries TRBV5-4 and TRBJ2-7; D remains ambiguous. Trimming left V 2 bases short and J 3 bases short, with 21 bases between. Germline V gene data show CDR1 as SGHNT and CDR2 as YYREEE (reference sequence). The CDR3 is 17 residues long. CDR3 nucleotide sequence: TGTGCCAGCAGCTTATTCATGCGAGCCGATAGTGGCTACGAGCAGTACTTC. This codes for CASSLFMRADSGYEQYF.

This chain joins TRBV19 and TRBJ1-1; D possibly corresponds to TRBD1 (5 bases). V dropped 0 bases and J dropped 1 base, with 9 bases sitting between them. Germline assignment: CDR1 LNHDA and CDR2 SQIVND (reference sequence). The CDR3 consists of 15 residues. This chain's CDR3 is CASSIDQGENTEAFF. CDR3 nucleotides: TGTGCCAGTAGTATAGATCAAGGGGAGAACACTGAAGCTTTCTTT.

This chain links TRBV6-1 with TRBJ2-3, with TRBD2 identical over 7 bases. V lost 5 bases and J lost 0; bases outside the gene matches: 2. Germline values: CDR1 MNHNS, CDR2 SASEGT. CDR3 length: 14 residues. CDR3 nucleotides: TGTGCCAGCAGTCGTAGCGGGAGCACAGATACGCAGTATTTT. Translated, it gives CASSRSGSTDTQYF.

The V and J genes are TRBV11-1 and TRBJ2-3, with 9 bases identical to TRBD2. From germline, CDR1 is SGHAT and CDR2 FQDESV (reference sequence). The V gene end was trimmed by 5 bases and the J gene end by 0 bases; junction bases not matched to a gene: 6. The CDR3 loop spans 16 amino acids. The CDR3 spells CASSPRLAASTDTQYF. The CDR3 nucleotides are TGTGCCAGCAGCCCACGACTAGCGGCTAGCACAGATACGCAGTATTTT.

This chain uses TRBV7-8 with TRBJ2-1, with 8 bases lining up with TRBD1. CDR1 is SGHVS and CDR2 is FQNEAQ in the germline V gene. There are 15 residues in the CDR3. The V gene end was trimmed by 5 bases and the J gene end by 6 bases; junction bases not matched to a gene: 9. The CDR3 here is CASSHRDRSLNEQFF. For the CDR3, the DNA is TGTGCCAGCAGCCACCGGGACAGGAGCCTCAATGAGCAGTTCTTC.

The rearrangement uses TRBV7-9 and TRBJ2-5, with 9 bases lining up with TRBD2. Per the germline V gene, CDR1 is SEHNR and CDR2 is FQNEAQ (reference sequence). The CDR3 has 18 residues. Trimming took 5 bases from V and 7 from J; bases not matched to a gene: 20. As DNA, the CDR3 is TGTGCCAGCAGCCATCGGGATGGCGCGGGAGGGCCATTAGGGACCCAGTACTTC. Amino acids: CASSHRDGAGGPLGTQYF. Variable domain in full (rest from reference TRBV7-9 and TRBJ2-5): DTGVSQNPRHKITKRGQNVTFRCDPISEHNRLYWYRQTLGQGPEFLTYFQNEAQLEKSRLLSDRFSAERPKGSFSTLEIQRTEQGDSAMYLCASSHRDGAGGPLGTQYFGPGTRLLVL.

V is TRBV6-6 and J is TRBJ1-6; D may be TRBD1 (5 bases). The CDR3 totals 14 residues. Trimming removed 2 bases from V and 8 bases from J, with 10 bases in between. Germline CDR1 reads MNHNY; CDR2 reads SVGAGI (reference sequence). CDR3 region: CASSYGQGHSPLHF. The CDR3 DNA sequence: TGTGCCAGCAGTTACGGGCAGGGTCATTCACCCCTCCACTTT.

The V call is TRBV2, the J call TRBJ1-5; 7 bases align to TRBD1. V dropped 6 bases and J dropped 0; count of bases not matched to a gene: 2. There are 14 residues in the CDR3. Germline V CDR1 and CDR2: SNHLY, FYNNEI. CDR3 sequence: CASSGTVSNQPQHF. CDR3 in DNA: TGTGCCAGCAGCGGGACAGTTAGCAATCAGCCCCAGCATTTT.

The CDR3 sequence: CASSLSEAFF. The CDR3 DNA follows: TGTGCCAGCAGCTTATCTGAAGCTTTCTTT. The chain joins TRBV11-2 to TRBJ1-1; no firm D call. Trimming removed 2 bases at V and 6 bases at J, with 1 base between. CDR3 length equals 10 residues. Per the germline V gene, CDR1 is SGHAT and CDR2 is FQNNGV.

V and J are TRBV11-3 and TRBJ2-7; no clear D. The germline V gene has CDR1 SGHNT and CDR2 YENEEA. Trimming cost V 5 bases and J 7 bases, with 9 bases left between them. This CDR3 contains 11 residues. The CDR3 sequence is CASSRGIEQYF. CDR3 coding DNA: TGTGCCAGCAGCCGAGGAATTGAGCAGTACTTC.

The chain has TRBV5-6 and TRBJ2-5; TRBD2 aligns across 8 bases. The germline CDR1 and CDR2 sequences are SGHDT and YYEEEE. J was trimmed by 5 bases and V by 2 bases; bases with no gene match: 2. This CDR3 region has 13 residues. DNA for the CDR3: TGTGCCAGCAGCTTCCCTAGCGGGGAGACCCAGTACTTC. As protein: CASSFPSGETQYF.

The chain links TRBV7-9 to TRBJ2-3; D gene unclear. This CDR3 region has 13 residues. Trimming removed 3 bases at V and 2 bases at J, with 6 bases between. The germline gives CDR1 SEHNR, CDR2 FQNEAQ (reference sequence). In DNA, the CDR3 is TGTGCCAGCAGCTTTTCGCTCACAGATACGCAGTATTTT. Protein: CASSFSLTDTQYF.

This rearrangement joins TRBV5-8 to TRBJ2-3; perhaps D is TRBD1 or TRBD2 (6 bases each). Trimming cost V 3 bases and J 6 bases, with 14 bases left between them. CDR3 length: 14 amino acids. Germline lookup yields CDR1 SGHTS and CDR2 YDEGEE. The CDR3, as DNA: TGTGCCAGCAGCTGGGGGGACAACTACGATACGCAGTATTTT. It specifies CASSWGDNYDTQYF.

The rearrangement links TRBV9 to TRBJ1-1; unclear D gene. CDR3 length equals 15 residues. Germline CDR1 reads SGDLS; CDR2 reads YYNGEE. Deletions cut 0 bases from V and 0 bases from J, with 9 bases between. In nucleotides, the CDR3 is TGTGCCAGCAGCGTAGATAATCGGATGAACACTGAAGCTTTCTTT. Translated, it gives CASSVDNRMNTEAFF.

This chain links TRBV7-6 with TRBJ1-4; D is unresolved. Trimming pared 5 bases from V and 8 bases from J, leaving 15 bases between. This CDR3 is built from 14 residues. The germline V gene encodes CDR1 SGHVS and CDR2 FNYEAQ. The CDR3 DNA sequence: TGTGCCAGCAGCCCCAGGTGGGAAGGAGAAAAACTGTTTTTT. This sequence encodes CASSPRWEGEKLFF.

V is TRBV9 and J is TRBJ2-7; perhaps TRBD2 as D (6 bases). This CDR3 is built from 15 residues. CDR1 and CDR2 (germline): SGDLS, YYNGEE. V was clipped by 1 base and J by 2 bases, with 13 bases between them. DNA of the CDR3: TGTGCCAGCAGCGTATTCGAAGGGGAGGCCTACGAGCAGTACTTC. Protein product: CASSVFEGEAYEQYF.

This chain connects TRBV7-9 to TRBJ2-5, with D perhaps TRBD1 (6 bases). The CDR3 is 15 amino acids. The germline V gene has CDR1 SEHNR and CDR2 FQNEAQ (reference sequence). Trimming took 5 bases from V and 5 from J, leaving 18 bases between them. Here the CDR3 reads CASSDPGTSRETQYF. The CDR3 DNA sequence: TGTGCCAGCAGCGACCCCGGGACATCAAGGGAGACCCAGTACTTC.